Given below is one TCR beta chain in context. Antigen: not known. These data originate in a study of type 1 regulatory T cells. TCRdb re-called the reads with MiXCR, one entry per CDR3 protein. The table has about 68,000 distinct CDR3 sequences, about 62% seen once. Germline V gives CDR1 SGHRS, CDR2 YFSETQ. This CDR3 comprises 15 residues. The ends lost 5 bases at V and 6 bases at J; junction bases unmatched: 8. The chain combines TRBV5-1 with TRBJ2-1; 10 bases map to TRBD2. Sequenced sample: cultured T cells, either the whole culture or a sorted T cell fraction (not recorded which). Documented subset: Tr1-enriched cell product generated in vitro against host alloantigens. The clonotype originates from a human donor in good health. In DNA, the CDR3 is TGCGCCAGCAGATATGGACTAGCGGCTATCAATGAGCAGTTCTTC. It specifies CASRYGLAAINEQFF.